Reported below is one T cell receptor beta chain. What it recognizes is unknown. This sample was taken from a study of T cell responses to AZD1222 COVID-19 vaccine. Study-level findings and limits: Vaccination with two AZD1222 doses was followed by a rise in Spike-specific TCR breadth and depth. Seropositive status at baseline applied to only 5 or 6 AZD1222 recipients.

The protocol was immunoSEQ multiplex PCR, while the TCRdb copy is restricted to in-frame clones and leaves out a portion. The repertoire includes some 170,000 clones, approximately 90% of them detected once, and roughly 4% sits in the top ten. J was trimmed by 7 bases and V by 5 bases; bases with no gene match: 7. The CDR3 contains 16 residues. The germline V gene has CDR1 SGHTA and CDR2 FQGNSA. This TCR was sampled from an adult who received the MenACWY meningococcal vaccine as a control. This sample comprised peripheral blood, obtained 28 days after the second dose of the MenACWY control vaccine. The gene calls are TRBV7-2 and TRBJ2-1, with TRBD2 matching over 14 bases. In nucleotides, the CDR3 is TGTGCCAGCAGCCTTTGGACTAGCGGGAGGTCTAATGAGCAGTTCTTC. Encoded protein: CASSLWTSGRSNEQFF. Variable domain in full (rest from reference TRBV7-2 and TRBJ2-1): GAGVSQSPSNKVTEKGKDVELRCDPISGHTALYWYRQSLGQGLEFLIYFQGNSAPDKSGLPSDRFSAERTGGSVSTLTIQRTQQEDSAVYLCASSLWTSGRSNEQFFGPGTRLTVL.